The 20 T cell receptor beta chains presented below share a single source sample, sequenced in a study of T cells in Graves' hyperthyroidism and ophthalmopathy. Amplified regions were TCR beta CDR3 sequences from RNA transcripts. When the TCR CDR3 underwent first-round RT-PCR, the HTBI primer set was used. Each CDR3 protein is one row after TCRdb ran MiXCR on the multiplex PCR reads. The table shows around 300,000 distinct CDR3 sequences, with around a fifth occurring only once. The sample consisted of blood. The receptors stem from a man between 45 and 60 years old with Graves' ophthalmopathy.

This clonotype was observed a handful of times. This chain uses TRBV27 with TRBJ2-7, with TRBD1 identical over 7 bases. Germline trimming cut 1 base from V and 3 bases from J; bases unmatched to any gene: 6. From germline, CDR1 is MNHEY and CDR2 SMNVEV (reference sequence). CDR3 length: 15 residues. CDR3 coding DNA: TGTGCCAGCAGTTTATGGCCCGGACAGGACTACGAGCAGTACTTC. Its protein product is CASSLWPGQDYEQYF.

This clonotype was observed at least ten times. This chain connects TRBV20-1 to TRBJ1-2; 7 nucleotides align to TRBD1. Germline values: CDR1 DFQATT, CDR2 SNEGSKA (reference sequence). CDR3 length: 12 residues. With V trimmed by 3 bases and J by 3 bases, 1 base remained unmatched. The CDR3 loop is CSARGTDYGYTF. CDR3 in DNA: TGCAGTGCTAGGGGGACAGACTATGGCTACACCTTC.

This clonotype occurred many times. The genes are TRBV7-2 and TRBJ2-2; 11 positions match TRBD2. J gave up 1 base and V 5 bases, and 15 bases lay outside the gene matches. The CDR3 totals 20 residues. Germline V gene data show CDR1 as SGHTA and CDR2 as FQGNSA. The CDR3 DNA sequence: TGTGCCAGCAGCCCCGGTGGGGCTAGCGGGAGGTTTTGGAACACCGGGGAGCTGTTTTTT. Its protein is CASSPGGASGRFWNTGELFF.

Points on this clonotype: At one end, the junction sequence differs from germline, possibly due to a read error. The chain combines TRBV9 with TRBJ2-3; maybe TRBD2 (7 bases). Germline loops: CDR1 SGDLS, CDR2 YYNGEE. The CDR3 contains 16 residues. In DNA, the CDR3 is TGTGCCAGCAGCCCCGGGGGAGGGGGAAGCACAGATACGCGGTATTTT. Residues: CASSPGGGGSTDTRYF.

There are many counts of this clonotype. The chain combines TRBV18 with TRBJ1-2; 7 nucleotides match TRBD1. Germline values: CDR1 KGHSH, CDR2 LQKENI. The CDR3 is 13 residues long. Germline trimming cut 4 bases from V and 6 bases from J; bases unmatched to any gene: 5. CDR3 in DNA: TGTGCCAGCTCACAAAACAGGGGAGATGGCTACACCTTC. Amino acids: CASSQNRGDGYTF.

This clonotype was observed at least ten times. The chain is built from TRBV27 and TRBJ2-1; D might be TRBD1 or TRBD2, each matching 5 bases. This CDR3 spans 15 amino acids. Deletions cut 4 bases from V and 6 bases from J, with 16 bases between. Germline-derived CDR1 and CDR2 are MNHEY and SMNVEV (reference sequence). The CDR3 DNA is TGTGCCAGCAGTTCAGAGCCGGGACCTACCAATGAGCAGTTCTTC. Its translation is CASSSEPGPTNEQFF.

This clonotype has only a few counts. The J gene is TRBJ2-1, the V gene TRBV27; D possibly uses TRBD1 or TRBD2 (6 bases each). Germline CDR1 is MNHEY and CDR2 is SMNVEV (reference sequence). V dropped 5 bases and J dropped 4 bases, with 15 bases sitting between them. The CDR3 consists of 15 residues. Written as DNA, the CDR3 is TGTGCCAGCAGTCCGGGGGCAGGGATTTACAATGAGCAGTTCTTC. Translated, it gives CASSPGAGIYNEQFF.

At least ten counts were recorded for this clonotype. The chain uses TRBV20-1 and TRBJ1-1; D is possibly TRBD1 (6 bases). The CDR3 length is 16 residues. Germline V gene lookup returns CDR1 DFQATT and CDR2 SNEGSKA (reference sequence). Trimming stripped 5 bases from V and 4 bases from J, with 23 bases between. Here the CDR3 DNA reads TGCAGTGCTGACCGGGGGCAGGGGCAGAGGAGCACTGAAGCTTTCTTT. Its protein is CSADRGQGQRSTEAFF.

The gene calls are TRBV14 and TRBJ2-3, with D perhaps TRBD1 or TRBD2 (5 bases each). V was cut by 4 bases and J by 2 bases, with 13 bases left in between. Germline V gene data show CDR1 as SGHDN and CDR2 as FVKESK. The CDR3 has 15 amino acids. This CDR3 reads CASSRGALHTDTQYF. The CDR3 DNA reads TGTGCCAGCAGCCGAGGGGCCCTCCACACAGATACGCAGTATTTT.

This rearrangement joins TRBV14 to TRBJ2-1; 11 positions agree with TRBD2. The closer fit of TRBJ2-7 to the DNA end suggests the J call may be wrong. From germline, CDR1 is SGHDN and CDR2 FVKESK. The CDR3 covers 17 residues. The CDR3 nucleotides read TGTGCCAGCAGCCCCGGGACTAGCGGAAGCTCCTACAATGAGCAGTACTTC. Translating gives CASSPGTSGSSYNEQYF.

A remark on this clonotype: With a much larger clone just one base away, this may be a read error. This chain joins TRBV3-1 and TRBJ2-7, with 12 bases matching TRBD2. The CDR3 length is 15 residues. Germline V gene sequence: CDR1 LGHDT, CDR2 YNNKEL (reference sequence). The DNA of the CDR3 is TGTGCCGGCAGCCAATGGGCTAGCGGGAGGGACGAGCAGTACTTC. This encodes CAGSQWASGRDEQYF.

This clonotype was counted once. The chain employs TRBV19 and TRBJ1-1; D possibly corresponds to TRBD1 (5 bases). Deletions cut 2 bases from V and 4 bases from J, with 17 bases between. The CDR3 sequence is 16 residues long. Germline CDR1 and CDR2: LNHDA and SQIVND (reference sequence). The CDR3 protein is CASSIMVGLRGTEAFF. CDR3 nucleotide sequence: TGTGCCAGTAGTATAATGGTCGGGTTAAGGGGCACTGAAGCTTTCTTT. The full variable domain, completed using reference TRBV19 and TRBJ1-1, is DGGITQSPKYLFRKEGQNVTLSCEQNLNHDAMYWYRQDPGQGLRLIYYSQIVNDFQKGDIAEGYSVSREKKESFPLTVTSAQKNPTAFYLCASSIMVGLRGTEAFFGQGTRLTVV.

This chain links TRBV6-1 with TRBJ2-7; D might be TRBD1 or TRBD2, each matching 7 bases. V lost 10 bases and J lost 2, with 15 bases in between. Looked up from germline, CDR1 is MNHNS and CDR2 is SASEGT. The CDR3 has 13 amino acids. DNA for the CDR3: TGTGCCACACGCAGGGGGGGGACCTACGAGCAGTACTTC. This gives the protein CATRRGGTYEQYF.

The table lists this clonotype with many counts. The CDR3: CASSLGANEQFF. In DNA, the CDR3 is TGTGCCAGCAGCTTAGGAGCCAATGAGCAGTTCTTC. The chain is built from TRBV7-9 and TRBJ2-1; D remains unclear. V lost 1 base and J lost 6, with 4 bases in between. The germline V gene encodes CDR1 SEHNR and CDR2 FQNEAQ (reference sequence). The CDR3 runs to 12 residues.

This chain joins TRBV6-1 and TRBJ2-7, with D perhaps TRBD1 (6 bases). Per the germline V gene, CDR1 is MNHNS and CDR2 is SASEGT. This CDR3 spans 14 amino acids. V was shortened by 4 bases and J by 7 bases, with 17 bases between the two germline ends. The CDR3 here is CASSGGPTTGEQYF. The CDR3 coding sequence is TGTGCCAGCAGTGGGGGGCCTACAACCGGAGAGCAGTACTTC.

This clonotype was recorded many times. This chain joins TRBV27 and TRBJ2-5; TRBD1 matches 9 bases. This CDR3 is built from 14 residues. V lost 5 bases and J lost 9; bases outside the gene matches: 10. Germline CDR1 and CDR2: MNHEY and SMNVEV (reference sequence). DNA for the CDR3: TGTGCCAGCAGTCCCCAGGGACAGGGTGAGGCCCAGTACTTC. This encodes CASSPQGQGEAQYF.

V gene TRBV7-9 combines with J gene TRBJ2-7; D uncertain. The germline V gene has CDR1 SEHNR and CDR2 FQNEAQ (reference sequence). The CDR3 loop spans 12 amino acids. Trimming left V 2 bases short and J 5 bases short, with 7 bases between. CDR3 DNA sequence: TGTGCCAGCAGCTTATACACCGACGAGCAGTACTTC. This sequence encodes CASSLYTDEQYF. Drawing the rest from reference TRBV7-9 and TRBJ2-7, the complete variable domain is DTGVSQNPRHKITKRGQNVTFRCDPISEHNRLYWYRQTLGQGPEFLTYFQNEAQLEKSRLLSDRFSAERPKGSFSTLEIQRTEQGDSAMYLCASSLYTDEQYFGPGTRLTVT.

In this sample, this clonotype turned up many times. The chain links TRBV5-5 to TRBJ1-5; tentatively, D is TRBD1 (5 bases). The V end lost 0 bases, the J end lost 4 bases, and 11 bases lay between the germline ends. Germline CDR1 and CDR2: SGHKS and YYEKEE (reference sequence). This CDR3 spans 15 amino acids. CDR3 residues: CASSLAGRENQPQHF. The CDR3, as DNA: TGTGCCAGCAGCTTGGCCGGCAGGGAGAATCAGCCCCAGCATTTT.

The rearrangement joins TRBV5-5 to TRBJ2-3, with a weak D call TRBD1 (6 bases). The CDR3 consists of 16 residues. Per the germline V gene, CDR1 is SGHKS and CDR2 is YYEKEE (reference sequence). Trimming took off 4 bases at V and 2 bases at J, with 17 bases between the two ends. The CDR3, as DNA: TGTGCCAGCAGCCCTGAGGGGGTCTTTACCACAGATACGCAGTATTTT. Translated, it gives CASSPEGVFTTDTQYF.

J is TRBJ2-2 and V is TRBV10-3; 9 bases agree with TRBD2. CDR1 is ENHRY and CDR2 is SYGVKD in the germline V gene. V trimming: 3 bases; J trimming: 6 bases; junction bases outside the gene matches: 8. The CDR3 runs to 16 residues. CDR3 in amino acids: CAISEGVSGSAGELFF. In nucleotides, the CDR3 is TGTGCCATCAGTGAAGGGGTTAGCGGGAGTGCCGGGGAGCTGTTTTTT.